What follows is one TCR beta chain and its context. The antigen remains unidentified. Here immunoSEQ multiplex PCR was the method, and the copy in TCRdb shows in-frame clones only, minus some. The sample holds about 120,000 clones, about 87% seen once. The germline V gene encodes CDR1 LGHDT and CDR2 YNNKEL (reference sequence). V dropped 1 base and J dropped 9 bases, with 19 bases sitting between them. The CDR3 extends over 16 amino acids. The data were obtained in a study of T cell responses to AZD1222 COVID-19 vaccine. Study-wide points: Females made up more of the donors, who were largely white British, and clonal diversity may have come out too low. The study found Spike-specific TCR breadth and depth rose after two AZD1222 doses.

The receptor comes from an adult in good health. V is TRBV3-1 (or the pseudogene TRBV3-2) and J is TRBJ2-1; D call uncertain. Sequenced material: peripheral blood, taken on day 0 of AZD1222 vaccination. The chain's CDR3 is CASSQVVGSFLLEQFF. As DNA, the CDR3 is TGTGCCAGCAGCCAAGTGGTAGGTAGTTTTCTTCTTGAGCAGTTCTTC.